This T cell receptor beta chain was profiled in a study of T cell responses to AZD1222 COVID-19 vaccine. About this clone itself: What it recognizes is unknown.

This CDR3 spans 13 amino acids. Germline V gene sequence: CDR1 MNHEY, CDR2 SVGAGI. After removal of 1 base from V and 6 bases from J, the junction contained 0 bases not matched to a gene. Study conclusions and caveats: Reportedly, close to half of spike-specific TCRs are directed against unmutated variant regions. Only after the peak T cell response were repertoires sampled. White British ancestry dominated among donors, who included more females, and clonal diversity was possibly underestimated.

Only in-frame clones appear in the TCRdb table, and some are missing; sequencing was by immunoSEQ multiplex PCR. The data hold about 94,000 clones, with about 88% observed a single time. The receptor was derived from an adult in good health. This rearrangement joins TRBV6-5 to TRBJ2-7; 10 nucleotides line up with TRBD2. The sequencing here drew on peripheral blood, taken on day 0 of AZD1222 vaccination. In DNA form, the CDR3 reads TGTGCCAGCAGTTACTGGACTAGCGGCGAGCAGTACTTC. It is translated as CASSYWTSGEQYF.